The clone carrying this TCR beta chain was seen just once. Per germline, CDR1 DFQATT and CDR2 SNEGSKA (reference sequence). V lost 3 bases and J 7 bases, leaving 0 bases between the germline ends. The CDR3 is 8 amino acids. Sequencing used immunoSEQ multiplex PCR; TCRdb keeps in-frame clones, though not all of them. Among about 130,000 clones listed, around 94% were seen once. These data come from a study of human thymus T cells. The study used thymus tissue resected during corrective heart surgery. This rearrangement joins TRBV20-1 to TRBJ1-2; no reliable D call. This TCR came from a boy under three years old with a congenital heart defect but otherwise immunologically healthy. The specimen sequenced was thymus tissue. As DNA, the CDR3 is TGCAGTGCTAGTGGCTACACCTTC. This gives the protein CSASGYTF.